This T cell receptor beta chain was obtained from a study of blood T cells in healthy people across ages. General study findings and limits: It was the long-lived donors that had more naive CD4+ cells and higher diversity than aged donors.

From germline, CDR1 is MGHDK and CDR2 SYGVNS. CDR3 length: 12 residues. Trimming cost V 1 base and J 9 bases, with 9 bases left between them. Note on this clonotype: Its antigen is undetermined.

Sample-barcoded 5' priming and a J-beta primer mix drove a second PCR of about 6 to 12 cycles. TCRdb re-analysed the 5' RACE reads in MiXCR, keeping a single row per CDR3 protein. The table has 800,000 to 950,000 distinct CDR3 sequences, roughly 28% seen once. The same specimen was also included in a second study, on T cells of mothers and their children. From that study: Extracted RNA, in its entirety, went into cDNA synthesis at roughly 1.4 ug per 15 ul. The shaping of TCR recombination output by thymic selection is similar in related and unrelated pairs. Unrelated mother-child pairs always had slightly, but never significantly, lower normalized overlap than related pairs.

This receptor was identified in a middle-aged woman in good health. The sequenced material came from blood. The chain couples TRBV25-1 to TRBJ2-5, with a weak D call TRBD1 (6 bases). DNA of the CDR3: TGTGCCAGCAGTGAATTACAGGGATCCCAGTACTTC. Protein sequence: CASSELQGSQYF.